These T cell receptor beta chains were read from a single sample in a study of beta chain features in type 1 diabetes. Assay used: immunoSEQ multiplex PCR; TCRdb lists only in-frame clones, some missing. The data contain around 430,000 clones, 30% of them singletons. Sequences were obtained from naive CD4+ T cells from blood. The receptors originated from a man aged 18-30 years in good health. The CDR3 runs from the conserved cysteine through the conserved F or W.

14	TRBV7-2	TRBJ1-2	CASSLEANNYGYTF
13	TRBV10-3	TRBJ2-7	CAINSGSSYEQYF
14	TRBV2	TRBJ2-3	CASSTSGSADTQYF
16	TRBV7-9	TRBJ1-4	CASSSSLGTGLEKLFF
14	TRBV15	TRBJ1-1	CATSRRREGAEAFF
15	TRBV5-1	TRBJ2-1	CASSFLGDSNNEQFF
16	TRBV30	TRBJ2-7	CAWSQEGLAASYEQYF
13	TRBV29-1	TRBJ2-1	CSVRPSGSNEQFF
17	TRBV30	TRBJ2-2	CAWSVTSGRANTGELFF
15	TRBV5-1	TRBJ2-5	CASSLGSLVQETQYF
17	TRBV5-1	TRBJ2-7	CASSPGRDGILVYEQYF
12	TRBV30	TRBJ1-5	CAWSVHSKPQHF
15	TRBV27	TRBJ2-7	CASSPGTSGSYEQYF
13	TRBV29-1	TRBJ2-1	CSVGEDGGDEQFF
15	TRBV30	TRBJ2-1	CAWSAGKRVKDEQFF
14	TRBV5-4	TRBJ2-3	CASSSADSTDTQYF
14	TRBV9	TRBJ2-1	CASSTTGVGNEQFF
15	TRBV7-6	TRBJ2-2	CASNGGSGGTGELFF
13	TRBV5-4	TRBJ2-1	CASSLVLVNEQFF
16	TRBV9	TRBJ2-5	CASSPPTSGRGETQYF
16	TRBV4-2	TRBJ2-5	CASSRQGQGVRETQYF
12	TRBV9	TRBJ2-3	CASSLDTDTQYF
16	TRBV7-2	TRBJ2-1	CASSLYSGTMYNEQFF
15	TRBV28	TRBJ2-7	CASSLRQGGPNEQYF
13	TRBV15	TRBJ1-2	CATSGTGASGYTF
13	TRBV4-3	TRBJ2-3	CAPRQGLTDTQYF
14	TRBV30	TRBJ2-3	CAWSGGLAGDTQYF
14	TRBV2	TRBJ2-7	CASTQRESSYEQYF
14	TRBV30	TRBJ1-2	CAWSVRTEPYGYTF
16	TRBV30	TRBJ1-2	CAWSRDPSPGPYGYTF
11	TRBV5-1	TRBJ2-3	CASSLWDTQYF
13	TRBV11-2	TRBJ2-4	CASSAVSGNIQYF
14	TRBV7-9	TRBJ2-5	CASSSIGMRKTQYF
15	TRBV18	TRBJ2-1	CASSSNSGGNNEQFF
18	TRBV7-2	TRBJ2-3	CASSLIPLAGGGTDTQYF
12	TRBV29-1	TRBJ2-3	CSVVRSTDTQYF
12	TRBV30	TRBJ2-7	CAWSQGRTSESF
15	TRBV15	TRBJ2-3	CATSRGDPSTDTQYF
12	TRBV15	TRBJ2-5	CATSRVQETQYF
13	TRBV7-9	TRBJ2-5	CASSLLRGETQYF